The 10 T cell receptor beta chains reported below all come from one sample, sequenced in a study of T cell responses to AZD1222 COVID-19 vaccine (dated by TCRdb to 2020 to 2022). The sample's time point label, decoded: baseline before first vaccination. Preparation of the library involved the immunoSEQ multiplex PCR assay. Entries here come from immuneACCESS through TCRdb and include only in-frame sequences with V and J called. Some clones fail to appear in such tables; in the studies checked, an unresolved V gene covers under half of the shortfall, and the cause of the remainder is unknown. The sample table holds about 56,000 clones, of which 75% to 90% were seen once. About 14% of the sample is taken by the ten largest. The input for sequencing was peripheral blood, taken on day 0 of AZD1222 vaccination. The receptors here all came from an adult in good health.

The chain employs TRBV7-2 and TRBJ2-1, with D possibly matching TRBD1 (5 bases). CDR1 and CDR2 (germline): SGHTA, FQGNSA. The CDR3 has 14 residues. The germline V and J ends were trimmed by 2 bases and 8 bases, with 13 bases remaining between them. The CDR3 region has the DNA TGTGCCAGCAGCTTATCGGCCAGGGTGGATGAGCAGTTCTTC. Its translation: CASSLSARVDEQFF. Full variable domain (missing parts from reference TRBV7-2 and TRBJ2-1): GAGVSQSPSNKVTEKGKDVELRCDPISGHTALYWYRQSLGQGLEFLIYFQGNSAPDKSGLPSDRFSAERTGGSVSTLTIQRTQQEDSAVYLCASSLSARVDEQFFGPGTRLTVL.

This chain joins TRBV9 and TRBJ2-1; D gene unclear. CDR1 and CDR2 (germline): SGDLS, YYNGEE. V lost 0 bases, J lost 3 bases, and 13 bases lay in between. This CDR3 comprises 16 residues. This CDR3 is CASSVGDSLFYNEQFF. CDR3 nucleotide sequence: TGTGCCAGCAGCGTAGGGGATAGCCTTTTCTACAATGAGCAGTTCTTC.

In this sample, this clone turned up a few times. J is TRBJ1-2 and V is TRBV12-3 or TRBV12-4; D not resolved. V lost 6 bases, J lost 4 bases, and 12 bases lay in between. CDR3 length equals 13 residues. The CDR3 DNA is TGTGCCAGCAGCGAAACACAGCTCTATGGCTACACCTTC. Its translation is CASSETQLYGYTF.

In DNA form, the CDR3 reads TGTGCCACCAGTGATTTAGGCGGGGGAGGTGAAAGCACAGATACGCAGTATTTT. It translates to CATSDLGGGGESTDTQYF. This chain joins TRBV24-1 and TRBJ2-3; 7 nucleotides match TRBD2. V was clipped by 1 base and J by 0 bases; unmatched bases: 9. The CDR3 loop spans 18 amino acids. Per the germline V gene, CDR1 is KGHDR and CDR2 is SFDVKD.

The chain uses TRBV7-8 and TRBJ1-6, with 9 bases identical to TRBD1. The germline CDR1 and CDR2 sequences are SGHVS and FQNEAQ. The CDR3 length is 18 residues. With 2 bases clipped from V and 5 bases from J, the junction kept 10 bases outside the gene matches. In DNA form, the CDR3 reads TGTGCCAGCAGCTTATACTCAACCGGGACAGGGAATAATTCACCCCTCCACTTT. Its protein product is CASSLYSTGTGNNSPLHF.

This clone has just a few counts. The genes are TRBV28 and TRBJ1-2; maybe TRBD1 (6 bases). Trimming left V 7 bases short and J 3 bases short, with 18 bases between. The germline gives CDR1 MDHEN, CDR2 SYDVKM. This CDR3 is built from 15 residues. CDR3 in amino acids: CASIQQGFDDYGYTF. The CDR3 coding sequence is TGTGCCAGCATTCAACAGGGTTTCGACGACTATGGCTACACCTTC.

This clone was seen once. The CDR3 region is CAIGVESEAFF. As DNA, the CDR3 is TGTGCCATCGGTGTGGAAAGTGAAGCTTTCTTT. The chain uses TRBV10-3 and TRBJ1-1, with D unclear. This CDR3 is built from 11 residues. Germline V gene data show CDR1 as ENHRY and CDR2 as SYGVKD. Trimming took off 8 bases at V and 7 bases at J, with 11 bases between the two ends.

The chain joins TRBV6-5 to TRBJ1-5, with TRBD1 matching 8 bases. The V and J ends lost 6 bases and 3 bases, in that order; junction bases with no gene match: 4. This CDR3 contains 14 residues. Germline V lookup: CDR1 MNHEY, CDR2 SVGAGI. The DNA for the CDR3 is TGTGCCAGCAGCCGACAGGGGAACAATCAGCCCCAGCATTTT. Translated: CASSRQGNNQPQHF.

This clone was recorded only once. The rearrangement joins TRBV19 to TRBJ1-1; D not resolved. Trimming took off 2 bases at V and 1 base at J, with 11 bases between the two ends. The CDR3 has 15 amino acids. Per germline, CDR1 LNHDA and CDR2 SQIVND (reference sequence). The CDR3 spells CASSIRTGGNTEAFF. CDR3 sequence (DNA): TGTGCCAGTAGTATACGGACGGGAGGGAACACTGAAGCTTTCTTT.

This chain connects TRBV11-2 to TRBJ2-2; D may be TRBD1 or TRBD2 (5 bases each). Germline CDR1 and CDR2: SGHAT and FQNNGV. This CDR3 spans 15 amino acids. V lost 5 bases and J 3 bases, leaving 13 bases between the germline ends. CDR3 amino acids: CASSGYRGHTGELFF. CDR3 in DNA: TGTGCCAGCAGCGGATACCGGGGCCACACCGGGGAGCTGTTTTTT.